Listed below are T cell receptor beta chains from one sample, sequenced in a study of blood T cell repertoires in COVID-19. Using immunoSEQ multiplex PCR, the repertoire was profiled, and TCRdb retains in-frame clones only, with some absent. This sample has 500,000 to 600,000 clones, with approximately 91% found just once. The sample consisted of peripheral blood. The receptors originated from a woman aged 45 to 65 with COVID-19, enrolled during active disease. The CDR3 runs from the conserved cysteine through the conserved F or W. Fields, in order: D gene, clone size, V gene, J gene, CDR3 DNA, CDR3 protein. D genes are given only for firm matches. Clone size is given for some rows only: seen once, a few or many times, or a class if the clone is expanded.

d_gene: -; abundance: -; v_gene: TRBV3-1/TRBV3-2; j_gene: TRBJ2-7; CDR3nt: TGTGCCAGCAGCGCGACAGGATTTTACGAGCAGTACTTC; CDR3aa: CASSATGFYEQYF
d_gene: -; abundance: -; v_gene: TRBV3-1/TRBV3-2; j_gene: TRBJ2-7; CDR3nt: TGTGCCAGCAGCCAGTTTCCCGGGTTGGCCTACGAGCAGTACTTC; CDR3aa: CASSQFPGLAYEQYF
d_gene: TRBD1; abundance: -; v_gene: TRBV5-1; j_gene: TRBJ1-4; CDR3nt: TGCGCCAGCAGCTTGGGGGCCGGGACAGTCGAGGAAAAACTGTTTTTT; CDR3aa: CASSLGAGTVEEKLFF
d_gene: -; abundance: -; v_gene: TRBV18; j_gene: TRBJ1-3; CDR3nt: TGTGCCAGCTCCCCCATCTCGGGGGAAGGTGGGAACACCATATATTTT; CDR3aa: CASSPISGEGGNTIYF
d_gene: -; abundance: -; v_gene: TRBV6-2/TRBV6-3; j_gene: TRBJ2-5; CDR3nt: TGTGCCAGCAGCAGGCGGGCAGCCCAAGAGACCCAGTACTTC; CDR3aa: CASSRRAAQETQYF
d_gene: -; abundance: once; v_gene: TRBV3-1/TRBV3-2; j_gene: TRBJ2-3; CDR3nt: TGTGCCAGCAGCCACCCCAGGGGAAAGGGGACAGATACGCAGTATTTT; CDR3aa: CASSHPRGKGTDTQYF
d_gene: -; abundance: -; v_gene: TRBV27; j_gene: TRBJ1-1; CDR3nt: TGTGCCAGCAGTTTCCAGGGGATGAACACTGAAGCTTTCTTT; CDR3aa: CASSFQGMNTEAFF
d_gene: -; abundance: once; v_gene: TRBV9; j_gene: TRBJ2-3; CDR3nt: TGTGCCAGCAGCGATACAGGGTTCGATACGCAGTATTTT; CDR3aa: CASSDTGFDTQYF
d_gene: -; abundance: -; v_gene: TRBV2; j_gene: TRBJ1-2; CDR3nt: TGTGCCAGCAGTACCCGACAGGACTATGGCTACACCTTC; CDR3aa: CASSTRQDYGYTF
d_gene: -; abundance: -; v_gene: TRBV19; j_gene: TRBJ1-1; CDR3nt: TGTGCCAGTAGTGCAACAGTTGACACTGAAGCTTTCTTT; CDR3aa: CASSATVDTEAFF
d_gene: TRBD1; abundance: -; v_gene: TRBV5-5; j_gene: TRBJ1-2; CDR3nt: TGTGCCAGCAGCTTGAGGGGGACAGGGCCCTCCCGCGGCTACACCTTC; CDR3aa: CASSLRGTGPSRGYTF
d_gene: -; abundance: -; v_gene: TRBV28; j_gene: TRBJ1-1; CDR3nt: TGTGCCAGCACCTCTCCGGGGGACCTACGCACTGAAGCTTTCTTT; CDR3aa: CASTSPGDLRTEAFF
d_gene: -; abundance: -; v_gene: TRBV2; j_gene: TRBJ2-7; CDR3nt: TGTGCCAGCAGTGAAGGGCCCAGGGGATACGAGCAGTACTTC; CDR3aa: CASSEGPRGYEQYF
d_gene: -; abundance: once; v_gene: TRBV11-3; j_gene: TRBJ1-3; CDR3nt: TGTGCCAGCAGCCTTAAATTGGCTACCATATATTTT; CDR3aa: CASSLKLATIYF
d_gene: -; abundance: -; v_gene: TRBV6-5; j_gene: TRBJ1-2; CDR3nt: TGTGCCAGTCAGGGAAGGTATGGCTACACCTTC; CDR3aa: CASQGRYGYTF
d_gene: TRBD1; abundance: -; v_gene: TRBV5-1; j_gene: TRBJ1-2; CDR3nt: TGCGCCAGCAGCCCCGGACAGGGGGGTTATGGCTACACCTTC; CDR3aa: CASSPGQGGYGYTF
d_gene: -; abundance: -; v_gene: TRBV7-2; j_gene: TRBJ1-5; CDR3nt: TGTGCCAGCAGCTTTCAGGGTAGCAATCAGCCCCAGCATTTT; CDR3aa: CASSFQGSNQPQHF
d_gene: -; abundance: -; v_gene: TRBV5-1; j_gene: TRBJ1-6; CDR3nt: TGCGCCAGCACCGTGGGAGAATCTTATAATTCACCCCTCCACTTT; CDR3aa: CASTVGESYNSPLHF
d_gene: -; abundance: -; v_gene: TRBV21-1; j_gene: TRBJ1-3; CDR3nt: TGTGCCAGCCTCCGACAGGTCGCATTCCTCTCTGGAAACACCATATATTTT; CDR3aa: CASLRQVAFLSGNTIYF
d_gene: -; abundance: few; v_gene: TRBV4-1; j_gene: TRBJ1-1; CDR3nt: TGCGCCAGCAGCCTTCTCAAAGGCGGGGGGGATCGGTACGGAGGCACTGAAGCTTTCTTT; CDR3aa: CASSLLKGGGDRYGGTEAFF
d_gene: TRBD2; abundance: -; v_gene: TRBV30; j_gene: TRBJ2-3; CDR3nt: TGTGCCTGGAGTGGGCGGGGGGATCCAGATACGCAGTATTTT; CDR3aa: CAWSGRGDPDTQYF
d_gene: -; abundance: -; v_gene: TRBV5-1; j_gene: TRBJ1-4; CDR3nt: TGCGCCAGCAGCTTGGCATACTCTGCAACTAATGAAAAACTGTTTTTT; CDR3aa: CASSLAYSATNEKLFF
d_gene: -; abundance: few; v_gene: TRBV2; j_gene: TRBJ1-3; CDR3nt: TGTGCCAGCAGTGGTTACAGGGTAGGAAACACCATATATTTT; CDR3aa: CASSGYRVGNTIYF
d_gene: TRBD1; abundance: -; v_gene: TRBV13; j_gene: TRBJ1-1; CDR3nt: TGTGCCAGCAGCTTTGGACAGGTGAACACTGAAGCTTTCTTT; CDR3aa: CASSFGQVNTEAFF
d_gene: TRBD1; abundance: -; v_gene: TRBV19; j_gene: TRBJ1-1; CDR3nt: TGTGCCAGTAGTATCGGGACAGGGGTTTCAGGGGAAGCTTTCTTT; CDR3aa: CASSIGTGVSGEAFF
d_gene: TRBD2; abundance: -; v_gene: TRBV7-9; j_gene: TRBJ2-1; CDR3nt: TGTGCCAGCAGCTTAGGGGGTTTAGCGGGGGGCCCCTACAATGAGCAGTTCTTC; CDR3aa: CASSLGGLAGGPYNEQFF
d_gene: -; abundance: -; v_gene: TRBV6-5; j_gene: TRBJ2-1; CDR3nt: TGTGCCAGCAGTTACTCGAACCGCGGTGAGCAGTTCTTC; CDR3aa: CASSYSNRGEQFF
d_gene: -; abundance: -; v_gene: TRBV29-1; j_gene: TRBJ2-3; CDR3nt: TGCAGCGTTGAAGCCGGGGGGAGGGGGAGAAACACAGATACGCAGTATTTT; CDR3aa: CSVEAGGRGRNTDTQYF
d_gene: TRBD1; abundance: -; v_gene: TRBV5-1; j_gene: TRBJ1-5; CDR3nt: TGCGCCAACGAGATAGGGGGACAGGGGGATCAGCCCCAGCATTTT; CDR3aa: CANEIGGQGDQPQHF
d_gene: TRBD2; abundance: once; v_gene: TRBV4-1; j_gene: TRBJ2-1; CDR3nt: TGCGCCAGCAGCCAAGATCTACGGAGCGGGGGGCACAATGAGCAGTTCTTC; CDR3aa: CASSQDLRSGGHNEQFF
d_gene: -; abundance: few; v_gene: TRBV12-5; j_gene: TRBJ2-1; CDR3nt: TGTGCTAGTGGGCAGGGTTGGAATGAGCAGTTCTTC; CDR3aa: CASGQGWNEQFF
d_gene: TRBD2; abundance: -; v_gene: TRBV4-1; j_gene: TRBJ2-3; CDR3nt: TGCGCCAGCAGCCAAGCGGCGGGACTAGCGGTGACAGATACGCAGTATTTT; CDR3aa: CASSQAAGLAVTDTQYF
d_gene: -; abundance: -; v_gene: TRBV6-5; j_gene: TRBJ1-2; CDR3nt: TGTGCCAGCAGTTACTCCCCGGCGCGGGAGTATGGCTACACCTTC; CDR3aa: CASSYSPAREYGYTF
d_gene: -; abundance: -; v_gene: TRBV19; j_gene: TRBJ1-3; CDR3nt: TGTGCCAGTAGTCTCCCTGAAGGCCGGGGGATCTCTGGAAACACCATATATTTT; CDR3aa: CASSLPEGRGISGNTIYF
d_gene: -; abundance: -; v_gene: TRBV2; j_gene: TRBJ1-5; CDR3nt: TGTGCCAGCAGTGAAGAGGCGGGGCAGCTACAGCCCCAGCATTTT; CDR3aa: CASSEEAGQLQPQHF
d_gene: -; abundance: -; v_gene: TRBV30; j_gene: TRBJ2-7; CDR3nt: TGTGCCTGGATTGACAGCGAGAGAGAGCAGTACTTC; CDR3aa: CAWIDSEREQYF
d_gene: TRBD1; abundance: -; v_gene: TRBV2; j_gene: TRBJ1-5; CDR3nt: TGTGCCAGCAGTCGGGGACAGGGGGACCCCCAGCATTTT; CDR3aa: CASSRGQGDPQHF
d_gene: -; abundance: -; v_gene: TRBV9; j_gene: TRBJ2-7; CDR3nt: TGTGCCAGCACCGGAGATTCCCCTTACGAGCAGTACTTC; CDR3aa: CASTGDSPYEQYF
d_gene: TRBD1; abundance: -; v_gene: TRBV6-4; j_gene: TRBJ1-4; CDR3nt: TGTGCCAGCAGTTCGGGACAGGGTGGTGAAAAACTGTTTTTT; CDR3aa: CASSSGQGGEKLFF
d_gene: -; abundance: -; v_gene: TRBV21-1; j_gene: TRBJ1-2; CDR3nt: TGTGCCAGCAGCAAGAGGGGGAGGACAGGGAATGGCTACACCTTC; CDR3aa: CASSKRGRTGNGYTF
d_gene: TRBD2; abundance: -; v_gene: TRBV7-2; j_gene: TRBJ2-1; CDR3nt: TGTGCCAGCAGCTTAATAGCGGGGGGTTCTCATGAGCAGTTCTTC; CDR3aa: CASSLIAGGSHEQFF
d_gene: TRBD1; abundance: -; v_gene: TRBV7-2; j_gene: TRBJ1-1; CDR3nt: TGTGCCAGCAGCTTAGCGTCGCTACAGGGGGCTAGAAGTGGAGCTTTCTTT; CDR3aa: CASSLASLQGARSGAFF
d_gene: TRBD1; abundance: -; v_gene: TRBV19; j_gene: TRBJ1-1; CDR3nt: TGTGCCAGTAGTATAGGGGGCAGGGGGCTCACTGAAGCTTTCTTT; CDR3aa: CASSIGGRGLTEAFF
d_gene: -; abundance: -; v_gene: TRBV19; j_gene: TRBJ1-1; CDR3nt: TGTGCCAGTACCAGGGGCTCAGGGACTGAAGCTTTCTTT; CDR3aa: CASTRGSGTEAFF
d_gene: TRBD1; abundance: -; v_gene: TRBV2; j_gene: TRBJ2-3; CDR3nt: TGTGCCAGCAGACGGACAGGGTGGACAGATACGCAGTATTTT; CDR3aa: CASRRTGWTDTQYF
d_gene: -; abundance: -; v_gene: TRBV5-4; j_gene: TRBJ2-7; CDR3nt: TGTGCCAGCAGCTCCGTACAGGGTGCCTACGAGCAGTACTTC; CDR3aa: CASSSVQGAYEQYF
d_gene: -; abundance: -; v_gene: TRBV29-1; j_gene: TRBJ2-6; CDR3nt: TGCAGCGTTGAAGAGTTCGGAACAGCCGGGGCCAACGTCCTGACTTTC; CDR3aa: CSVEEFGTAGANVLTF
d_gene: TRBD2; abundance: few; v_gene: TRBV4-1; j_gene: TRBJ2-7; CDR3nt: TGCGCCAGCAGCCAACTCGGACTAGAAACCTACGAGCAGTACTTC; CDR3aa: CASSQLGLETYEQYF
d_gene: TRBD1; abundance: -; v_gene: TRBV6-5; j_gene: TRBJ2-2; CDR3nt: TGTGCCAGCAGTACGGGACAGATCACCGGGGAGCTGTTTTTT; CDR3aa: CASSTGQITGELFF
d_gene: TRBD2; abundance: -; v_gene: TRBV9; j_gene: TRBJ2-2; CDR3nt: TGTGCCAGCAGCGTACTGGGGCTAGCGGACACCGGGGAGCTGTTTTTT; CDR3aa: CASSVLGLADTGELFF
d_gene: TRBD1; abundance: few; v_gene: TRBV18; j_gene: TRBJ1-1; CDR3nt: TGTGCCAGCTCACCGCCAGGAAGGACAGGGGGCCGGGGCACTGAAGCTTTCTTT; CDR3aa: CASSPPGRTGGRGTEAFF
d_gene: -; abundance: -; v_gene: TRBV28; j_gene: TRBJ2-1; CDR3nt: TGTGCCAGCAGCCTACAGGGCTCCTACAATGAGCAGTTCTTC; CDR3aa: CASSLQGSYNEQFF
d_gene: -; abundance: -; v_gene: TRBV28; j_gene: TRBJ1-2; CDR3nt: TGTGCCAGCAGTTTCCCCCCGGGGGCTAACTATGGCTACACCTTC; CDR3aa: CASSFPPGANYGYTF
d_gene: -; abundance: -; v_gene: TRBV11-3; j_gene: TRBJ1-6; CDR3nt: TGTGAGCTTTCGGCACCCCTCCACTTT; CDR3aa: CELSAPLHF